This TCR beta chain was profiled in a study of cytomegalovirus exposure and HLA in healthy donors. Germline loops: CDR1 MGHDK, CDR2 SYGVNS. The CDR3 runs to 15 residues. Germline trimming cut 4 bases from V and 8 bases from J; bases unmatched to any gene: 7. Of note for this clone: Its specificity is unknown.

Here immunoSEQ multiplex PCR was the method, and the copy in TCRdb shows in-frame clones only, minus some. This sample has about 82,000 clones; 85% to 95% occur once, and the top ten carry approximately 0.7%. Study-wide results and limits: TCR sequences were mostly rare, though some public TCRs occurred in many donors. Cytomegalovirus-associated status was assigned to 150 or so TCR beta chains.

The source of this sequence is a man between 18 and 29 years old in good health and CMV-seronegative. The source material was PBMCs. The V gene is TRBV25-1, the J gene TRBJ1-4, with TRBD1 matching 10 bases. CDR3 nucleotides: TGTGCCAGCAGTGTGCTCGGACAGGGGGAAGAAAAACTGTTTTTT. This encodes CASSVLGQGEEKLFF.